The 28 T cell receptor beta chains below were found in one sample sequenced in a study of blood T cell repertoires in COVID-19. The table came from immunoSEQ multiplex PCR; TCRdb's copy has only in-frame clones and leaves some out. The sample has under 250,000 clones, 88% seen once. The sequenced sample consisted of peripheral blood. Receptors were obtained from an elderly man with acute or convalescent COVID-19.

This sequence joins TRBV29-1 and TRBJ1-4; a weak D match, TRBD1 (6 bases). Trimming took 2 bases from V and 7 from J, leaving 14 bases between them. The CDR3 loop spans 14 amino acids. Germline lookup yields CDR1 SQVTM and CDR2 ANQGSEA. The CDR3 DNA follows: TGCAGCGTTGAACGGGGGGCAGGCGGTGAAAAACTGTTTTTT. Protein: CSVERGAGGEKLFF.

This CDR3 reads CASSYLTGWQFF. In DNA form, the CDR3 reads TGTGCCAGCAGTTACCTGACAGGGTGGCAGTTCTTC. The rearrangement uses TRBV28 and TRBJ2-1, with 7 nucleotides matching TRBD1. Trimming cost V 4 bases and J 12 bases; bases outside gene matches: 6. The CDR3 is 12 residues long. Germline V gene lookup returns CDR1 MDHEN and CDR2 SYDVKM. Based on the CDR3 plus reference TRBV28 and TRBJ2-1, the full variable domain is DVKVTQSSRYLVKRTGEKVFLECVQDMDHENMFWYRQDPGLGLRLIYFSYDVKMKEKGDIPEGYSVSREKKERFSLILESASTNQTSMYLCASSYLTGWQFFGPGTRLTVL.

The chain combines TRBV2 with TRBJ2-5; 8 bases are shared with TRBD1. V gave up 4 bases and J gave up 5 bases; unmatched junction bases: 3. The CDR3 runs to 13 residues. The germline V gene has CDR1 SNHLY and CDR2 FYNNEI. The CDR3 DNA reads TGTGCCAGCAGTGCCAGGGGGCGGGAGACCCAGTACTTC. It specifies CASSARGRETQYF.

This chain uses TRBV29-1 with TRBJ2-2, with D possibly being TRBD1 (5 bases). This CDR3 region has 14 residues. Germline CDR1 is SQVTM and CDR2 is ANQGSEA. V gave up 6 bases and J gave up 2 bases, with 13 bases separating them. CDR3 region: CSVQSRVNTGELFF. The CDR3 DNA reads as TGCAGCGTCCAAAGCAGGGTAAACACCGGGGAGCTGTTTTTT.

The chain joins TRBV12-3 or TRBV12-4 to TRBJ1-5; no clear D gene. Trimming took 4 bases from V and 2 from J, leaving 3 bases between them. This CDR3 is 12 amino acids long. As DNA, the CDR3 is TGTGCCAGCAGTTCAGGCAATCAGCCCCAGCATTTT. Amino acid sequence: CASSSGNQPQHF.

This chain joins TRBV12-2 and TRBJ2-7; the tabulated D call, TRBD2, remains unverified against the DNA. TRBV12-2 is tagged as a pseudogene. This CDR3 contains 14 residues. CDR3 bases: TGTGCAAGTCGCTTAGCGGGGGGGCCCTACGAGCAGTACTTC. It specifies CASRLAGGPYEQYF.

This clone was detected many times. The CDR3 loop is CASSYSGAQGTEAFF. The CDR3 coding sequence is TGTGCCAGCAGTTACTCAGGGGCCCAGGGGACTGAAGCTTTCTTT. The chain employs TRBV6-6 and TRBJ1-1; tentative D call: TRBD1 (6 bases). The CDR3 contains 15 residues. The V gene's germline CDR1 is MNHNY and CDR2 SVGAGI (reference sequence). The V and J ends lost 0 bases and 5 bases respectively, with 13 bases between them.

This chain connects TRBV28 to TRBJ1-4; tentatively, D is TRBD1 (5 bases). The germline V gene has CDR1 MDHEN and CDR2 SYDVKM. Trimming shortened V by 6 bases and J by 8 bases, and 13 bases separated the two germline ends. The CDR3 is 13 amino acids. Here the CDR3 reads CASSLRVREKLFF. The CDR3 coding sequence is TGTGCCAGCAGCCTCAGGGTTCGGGAAAAACTGTTTTTT.

This clone was found once. The chain employs TRBV11-2 and TRBJ2-7, with D possibly TRBD1 on 5 matching bases. The CDR3 consists of 17 residues. Germline V gene sequence: CDR1 SGHAT, CDR2 FQNNGV. The V end was cut by 0 bases, the J end by 3 bases, with 18 bases between. The CDR3 spells CASSLDQGGLIRYEQYF. The CDR3 DNA is TGTGCCAGCAGCTTAGATCAGGGTGGCCTCATACGCTACGAGCAGTACTTC.

The J gene is TRBJ2-2, the V gene TRBV24-1; 11 nucleotides match TRBD1. Germline V gene lookup returns CDR1 KGHDR and CDR2 SFDVKD. The CDR3 length is 18 residues. J was trimmed by 1 base and V by 2 bases; bases with no gene match: 5. The CDR3 region has the DNA TGTGCCACCAGTGATTACGGACAGGGGGCTGAGAACACCGGGGAGCTGTTTTTT. Protein sequence: CATSDYGQGAENTGELFF.

The chain recombines TRBV28 with TRBJ2-7, with 8 bases fitting TRBD2. Germline V gene sequence: CDR1 MDHEN, CDR2 SYDVKM. The J segment lost 4 bases and the V segment lost 8 bases, leaving 13 bases of the junction unmatched. The CDR3 loop spans 15 amino acids. CDR3 residues: CASGGQAGVSYEQYF. CDR3 bases: TGTGCCAGCGGGGGTCAAGCGGGAGTTTCTTACGAGCAGTACTTC.

In its sample, this clone was seen a few times. This chain uses TRBV2 with TRBJ2-5; perhaps TRBD1 as D (6 bases). The CDR3 is 14 residues long. CDR1 and CDR2 from the germline V gene are SNHLY and FYNNEI. Trimming took off 7 bases at V and 5 bases at J, with 17 bases between the two ends. CDR3 in amino acids: CASKAGGTYETQYF. In DNA, the CDR3 is TGTGCCAGCAAGGCTGGGGGCACTTATGAGACCCAGTACTTC. The variable domain in full, completed from reference TRBV2 and TRBJ2-5, reads EPEVTQTPSHQVTQMGQEVILRCVPISNHLYFYWYRQILGQKVEFLVSFYNNEISEKSEIFDDQFSVERPDGSNFTLKIRSTKLEDSAMYFCASKAGGTYETQYFGPGTRLLVL.

The chain employs TRBV11-2 and TRBJ2-5; 7 positions match TRBD2. The germline V gene encodes CDR1 SGHAT and CDR2 FQNNGV. The CDR3 has 14 residues. The trim removed 5 bases at V and 3 bases at J, leaving 6 bases unmatched. The CDR3 DNA sequence: TGTGCCAGCAGCCGCTCTCTAGCGGAAGAGACCCAGTACTTC. Residues: CASSRSLAEETQYF.

The gene calls are TRBV6-2 or TRBV6-3 and TRBJ1-1, with 9 positions matching TRBD1. With 3 bases clipped from V and 0 bases from J, the junction kept 8 bases outside the gene matches. The germline gives CDR1 MNHEY, CDR2 SVGEGT. This CDR3 is built from 17 residues. The CDR3 sequence is CASSYGPGQGMNTEAFF. The CDR3 DNA follows: TGTGCCAGCAGTTATGGGCCGGGACAGGGAATGAACACTGAAGCTTTCTTT.

This rearrangement joins TRBV7-2 to TRBJ2-3; TRBD2 matches 7 bases. There are 15 residues in the CDR3. V was pared by 1 base and J by 4 bases, with 5 bases of the junction left unmatched. Germline V gives CDR1 SGHTA, CDR2 FQGNSA. CDR3 region: CASSLGGGAADTQYF. The CDR3 coding sequence is TGTGCCAGCAGCTTAGGGGGGGGAGCGGCAGATACGCAGTATTTT.

The genes are TRBV7-9 and TRBJ1-5, with D possibly TRBD1 on 5 matching bases. This CDR3 is 14 amino acids long. CDR1 SEHNR and CDR2 FQNEAQ come from the germline V gene (reference sequence). Trimming took 5 bases from V and 5 from J, leaving 13 bases between them. Here the CDR3 DNA reads TGTGCCAGCAGCGGGGGACTCGAGGATCAGCCCCAGCATTTT. This encodes CASSGGLEDQPQHF.

The chain has TRBV7-2 and TRBJ2-5, with TRBD2 as a possible D gene (6 bases). The CDR3 is 13 residues long. CDR1 and CDR2 (germline): SGHTA, FQGNSA. The V gene lost 5 bases and the J gene lost 3 bases, with 10 bases spanning the gap. The CDR3 region has the DNA TGTGCCAGCAGCGGGGGGTGGGAAGAGACCCAGTACTTC. As protein: CASSGGWEETQYF.

This chain uses TRBV14 with TRBJ1-3; a possible D gene is TRBD1 (5 bases). CDR3 length: 14 residues. Trimming removed 1 base at V and 2 bases at J, with 6 bases between. In germline, CDR1 is SGHDN, CDR2 FVKESK. The CDR3 region has the DNA TGTGCCAGCAGCCAAGGACAGCCTGGAAACACCATATATTTT. Its protein is CASSQGQPGNTIYF.

V is TRBV7-2 and J is TRBJ1-1; tentative D call: TRBD1 (5 bases). CDR3 size: 15 residues. Trimming took off 1 base at V and 4 bases at J, with 13 bases between the two ends. The germline gives CDR1 SGHTA, CDR2 FQGNSA. The DNA for the CDR3 is TGTGCCAGCAGCTTAGTCGCAGGGTGGAGCACTGAAGCTTTCTTT. This codes for CASSLVAGWSTEAFF.

V and J are TRBV6-6 and TRBJ2-3, with TRBD2 identical over 7 bases. Per the germline V gene, CDR1 is MNHNY and CDR2 is SVGAGI (reference sequence). Trimming at V came to 5 bases and at J to 6 bases, leaving 11 bases not matched to a gene. The CDR3 is 15 residues long. CDR3 in amino acids: CASSPRAGEGDTQYF. The CDR3 DNA is TGTGCCAGCAGTCCCCGGGCGGGGGAGGGGGATACGCAGTATTTT.

The chain recombines TRBV3-1 (or the pseudogene TRBV3-2) with TRBJ2-1; 7 bases align to TRBD2. Germline-derived CDR1 and CDR2 are LGHDT and YNNKEL (reference sequence). The CDR3 has 17 amino acids. The V gene end was trimmed by 0 bases and the J gene end by 5 bases; junction bases not matched to a gene: 10. The CDR3 DNA follows: TGTGCCAGCAGCCAAGAACGGGGGGTAAGGGGAAACAATGAGCAGTTCTTC. Its protein product is CASSQERGVRGNNEQFF.

The rearrangement links TRBV5-1 to TRBJ2-5, with TRBD2 as a possible D gene (5 bases). The CDR3 length is 15 residues. V was clipped by 2 bases and J by 5 bases, with 16 bases between them. The germline gives CDR1 SGHRS, CDR2 YFSETQ. As DNA, the CDR3 is TGCGCCAGCAGCTTCGGAGACCTATCGGGGGAGACCCAGTACTTC. It translates to CASSFGDLSGETQYF.

This clone was counted only a few times. The chain links TRBV4-3 to TRBJ2-1, with TRBD2 identical over 11 bases. The V segment lost 3 bases and the J segment 5 bases; nucleotides outside the gene matches: 6. The germline V gene has CDR1 LGHNA and CDR2 YSLEER. The CDR3 loop spans 16 amino acids. The CDR3 DNA reads as TGCGCCAGCAGCCAGCTAGCGGGAGGTGGGAACAATGAGCAGTTCTTC. Amino acid sequence: CASSQLAGGGNNEQFF.

This clone was found once. The V gene is TRBV2, the J gene TRBJ2-1; 10 nucleotides line up with TRBD2. Germline V lookup: CDR1 SNHLY, CDR2 FYNNEI. The CDR3 is 15 amino acids. V dropped 7 bases and J dropped 5; count of bases not matched to a gene: 8. The CDR3, as DNA: TGTGCCAGCATGAGCGGGAGGGCCACCAACAATGAGCAGTTCTTC. The encoded protein is CASMSGRATNNEQFF.

This clone occurred a few times. CDR3 residues: CASSSGREQYF. CDR3 nucleotides: TGTGCCAGCAGTTCAGGGCGCGAGCAGTACTTC. The chain links TRBV28 to TRBJ2-7; TRBD1 might be the D (5 bases). Germline assignment: CDR1 MDHEN and CDR2 SYDVKM. The CDR3 has 11 residues. Between the trimmed V and J ends, which lost 4 bases and 6 bases, there was a span of 7 bases.

The chain has TRBV29-1 and TRBJ2-1; D unresolved. The CDR3 spans 13 residues. V was pared by 7 bases and J by 15 bases, with 25 bases between. CDR1 and CDR2 from the germline V gene are SQVTM and ANQGSEA. CDR3 sequence (DNA): TGCAGCGCTGGTCCAAACAGTATGATTGCTGTGTTCTTC. Its translation is CSAGPNSMIAVFF.

The chain is built from TRBV5-5 and TRBJ1-1; 9 bases are a match to TRBD1. This CDR3 has 14 amino acids. Germline V lookup: CDR1 SGHKS, CDR2 YYEKEE (reference sequence). Trimming took 6 bases from V and 4 from J; bases not matched to a gene: 7. The CDR3 is CASTLPGQGTEAFF. In DNA form, the CDR3 reads TGTGCCAGCACCCTTCCGGGACAGGGCACTGAAGCTTTCTTT.

The chain combines TRBV11-2 with TRBJ2-1; the match to TRBD2 covers 7 bases. The CDR3 runs 15 residues. Germline V lookup: CDR1 SGHAT, CDR2 FQNNGV. V shed 3 bases and J 8 bases; nucleotides not matched to a gene: 10. CDR3 loop: CASSLGGSGIDEQFF. CDR3 DNA: TGTGCCAGCAGCTTGGGCGGGAGTGGAATCGATGAGCAGTTCTTC.